This T cell receptor beta chain stems from a study of T cell responses to AZD1222 COVID-19 vaccine. Produced via immunoSEQ multiplex PCR; TCRdb's table is partial and in-frame only. The data show approximately 84,000 clones, with 75% to 90% seen just once and about 2.4% held by the top ten. Trimming pared 2 bases from V and 5 bases from J, leaving 15 bases between. The CDR3 extends over 16 amino acids. Germline CDR1 MNHNS, CDR2 SASEGT. The V and J genes are TRBV6-1 and TRBJ1-4, with a possible D match to TRBD1 (6 bases). This receptor was identified in an adult who received the AZD1222 COVID-19 vaccine. The sequencing here drew on peripheral blood, taken 28 days after the second AZD1222 dose. CDR3 DNA: TGTGCCAGCAGTGAAAACGGAGGGAGGGGGAATGAAAAACTGTTTTTT. Translated, it gives CASSENGGRGNEKLFF.